One and the same sample provided the 29 T cell receptor beta chains below, sequenced in a study of tumor-infiltrating lymphocytes in primary liver carcinoma (dated by TCRdb to 2015 to 2018). Data came from an Illumina HiSeq 2500. Using a constant-region primer and ProtoScript II reverse transcriptase, TCRbeta-specific cDNA was reverse-transcribed from approximately 500 ng total RNA. TCRbeta libraries were built with three nested multiplex PCR rounds, a slightly modified ARM-PCR procedure. Multiplex TRBV1-TRBV30 forward primers and a Cbeta reverse primer were used in the first two PCR rounds, each of which was run for roughly 10 cycles. Starting from the raw public reads, TCRdb applied fastp trimming at Q25, assembled clones with MiXCR and retained in-frame beta chains. One record per CDR3 amino acid sequence lists the most common genes and DNA. For this sample the table gives roughly 120,000 distinct CDR3 sequences, of which 65% were detected only once. Clones ranked in the top ten supply 7% to 10% of the sample.

Without any cell sorting, total RNA and DNA were co-extracted from approximately 20-30 mg of bulk tissue using the AllPrep DNA/RNA mini kit. Sequenced sample: liver tumor tissue from sampling region 1. The meaning of the sample's cell subset or site label: tumor region T1, superior pole. These receptors all stem from a woman aged 55-70 years with primary liver carcinoma and hepatitis B virus infection.

As regards this clonotype: A much larger clone sits a single nucleotide away, making a read error possible. V and J are TRBV5-1 and TRBJ1-1; D ambiguous. This CDR3 is built from 12 residues. Trimming took off 10 bases at V and 5 bases at J, with 15 bases between the two ends. Germline lookup yields CDR1 SGHRS and CDR2 YFSETQ. The CDR3 DNA is TGCGCCTGCAAGGAAGCGAGTACTGAAGCTTTCTTT. Protein sequence: CACKEASTEAFF.

This rearrangement joins TRBV5-1 to TRBJ1-1; tentative D call: TRBD1 (5 bases). Deletions cut 4 bases from V and 0 bases from J, with 19 bases between. The CDR3 is made up of 17 amino acids. Germline V gives CDR1 SGHRS, CDR2 YFSETQ. CDR3 in amino acids: CASSLGGRTGMNTEAFF. The DNA for the CDR3 is TGCGCCAGCAGCCTTGGGGGAAGGACGGGAATGAACACTGAAGCTTTCTTT. Full variable domain (remainder filled in from reference TRBV5-1 and TRBJ1-1): KAGVTQTPRYLIKTRGQQVTLSCSPISGHRSVSWYQQTPGQGLQFLFEYFSETQRNKGNFPGRFSGRQFSNSRSEMNVSTLELGDSALYLCASSLGGRTGMNTEAFFGQGTRLTVV.

On this clonotype itself: Its ends do not fully match the called genes, so a read error is possible. V gene TRBV5-1 combines with J gene TRBJ2-5; 7 bases agree with TRBD1. CDR1 SGHRS and CDR2 YFSETQ come from the germline V gene. The CDR3 contains 14 residues. CDR3 residues: CASSPRGHQKTQYF. CDR3 nucleotides: TGCGCCAGCAGCCCGAGGGGGCACCAAAAGACTCAGTACTTC.

V gene TRBV5-1 combines with J gene TRBJ2-1, with 7 bases aligning to TRBD2. Looked up from germline, CDR1 is SGHRS and CDR2 is YFSETQ. This CDR3 comprises 14 residues. After removal of 5 bases from V and 3 bases from J, the junction contained 5 bases not matched to a gene. The CDR3 protein is CASSSSGNYNEQFF. CDR3 coding DNA: TGCGCCAGCAGTTCTAGCGGAAACTACAATGAGCAGTTCTTC.

The chain has TRBV29-1 and TRBJ1-2, with 9 bases fitting TRBD1. Germline V CDR1 and CDR2: SQVTM, ANQGSEA. V shed 8 bases, J shed 2 bases, and the junction held 3 bases outside the gene matches. This CDR3 region has 12 residues. CDR3 DNA: TGCAGCATCGGGACAGGGAACTATGGCTACACCTTC. Protein: CSIGTGNYGYTF.

This clonotype was counted many times. The gene calls are TRBV6-6 and TRBJ2-2; 7 bases line up with TRBD1. Germline trimming cut 0 bases from V and 5 bases from J; bases unmatched to any gene: 6. CDR3 length: 16 residues. The germline gives CDR1 MNHNY, CDR2 SVGAGI (reference sequence). The DNA of the CDR3 is TGTGCCAGCAGTTACTCTAAGACAGGGCCGACCGGGGAGCTGTTTTTT. Translated: CASSYSKTGPTGELFF.

The gene calls are TRBV7-8 and TRBJ1-4; D is perhaps TRBD1 (6 bases). The CDR3 is made up of 14 amino acids. Looked up from germline, CDR1 is SGHVS and CDR2 is FQNEAQ. V was pared by 0 bases and J by 7 bases, with 9 bases between. The DNA for the CDR3 is TGTGCCAGCAGCTTAGCCAGGGGAGGTGAAAAACTGTTTTTT. This sequence encodes CASSLARGGEKLFF.

As regards this clonotype: This may be a read error: a much more frequent sequence differs by one nucleotide. The CDR3 protein is CGVDGLAVALHQETQYF. The DNA for the CDR3 is TGCGGCGTTGATGGGCTAGCGGTGGCGTTACACCAAGAGACCCAGTACTTC. This rearrangement joins TRBV29-1 to TRBJ2-5, with TRBD2 identical over 7 bases. The CDR3 is made up of 17 amino acids. Germline CDR1 and CDR2: SQVTM and ANQGSEA.

A remark on this clonotype: Relative to the germline gene, one junction end is altered; a read error may explain this. The chain combines TRBV29-1 with TRBJ1-6, with 7 bases lining up with TRBD1. The CDR3 is made up of 13 amino acids. The V gene's germline CDR1 is SQVTM and CDR2 ANQGSEA. The CDR3 DNA is TGCATCGTTGGCGACAGGGCAGATTCACCCCACCACTTT. Its translation is CIVGDRADSPHHF.

Ten or more counts support this clonotype. The chain carries TRBV11-3 and TRBJ2-6, with D unclear. This CDR3 comprises 14 residues. Trimming removed 5 bases from V and 0 bases from J, with 5 bases in between. Germline loops: CDR1 SGHNT, CDR2 YENEEA. CDR3 DNA: TGTGCCAGCAGCCTATACTCTGGGGCCAACGTCCTGACTTTC. Its protein is CASSLYSGANVLTF.

On this clonotype itself: Since no conserved phenylalanine or tryptophan closes the CDR3, a read error is the likely cause. V gene TRBV6-1 combines with J gene TRBJ2-1, with no clear D. Per the germline V gene, CDR1 is MNHNS and CDR2 is SASEGT. V was trimmed by 2 bases and J by 10 bases, leaving 12 bases between them. CDR3 length: 13 residues. CDR3 bases: TGTGCCAGCAGTGAATTGAGGCGGAAAGAGCAGTTCTCC. Residues: CASSELRRKEQFS.

As regards this clonotype: The missing conserved phenylalanine or tryptophan at the end of this CDR3 makes a read error likely. The gene calls are TRBV28 and TRBJ2-7; 7 positions agree with TRBD2. This CDR3 region has 16 residues. Germline V CDR1 and CDR2: MDHEN, SYDVKM. Trimming removed 1 base from V and 2 bases from J; junction bases left unmatched: 8. The CDR3 DNA sequence: TGTGCCAGCAGTTTATTGGGGGGGGGGTTAGCCTACGAGCAGTACCTC. This gives the protein CASSLLGGGLAYEQYL.

Concerning this clonotype itself: A much larger clone differs by one base, so this may be a read error. This rearrangement joins TRBV12-3 or TRBV12-4 to TRBJ1-6; 8 bases are shared with TRBD1. CDR3 length: 15 residues. V was clipped by 3 bases and J by 7 bases; unmatched bases: 5. CDR3 sequence reads: CASSLLTGENSPLHF. The CDR3 DNA follows: TGTGCCAGCAGTTTGCTGACAGGGGAAAATTCACCCCTCCACTTT.

Regarding this clonotype: This could be a read error, since a much larger clone is one nucleotide away. The chain combines TRBV6-1 with TRBJ1-1; a weak D match, TRBD1 (6 bases). Germline CDR1 MNHNS, CDR2 SASEGT. Between the trimmed V and J ends, which lost 7 bases and 3 bases, there was a span of 21 bases. The CDR3 has 16 residues. The CDR3 loop is CASNSQGWSLYTEAFF. Written as DNA, the CDR3 is TGTGCCAGCAATTCCCAGGGGTGGTCTTTGTACACTGAAGCTTTCTTT.

On this clonotype: One junction end does not reproduce the germline sequence, and a read error may be involved. The chain has TRBV5-1 and TRBJ1-5; maybe TRBD1 (5 bases). CDR1 and CDR2 (germline): SGHRS, YFSETQ. This CDR3 comprises 15 residues. Here the CDR3 reads CASNLEGYSDQPQHF. The CDR3 coding sequence is TGCGCCAGCAACTTGGAGGGGTATTCCGATCAACCCCAGCATTTT.

For this clonotype: The junction departs from germline at one end; a sequencing error may be responsible. V gene TRBV4-2 combines with J gene TRBJ2-7; tentative D call: TRBD2 (5 bases). The length of the CDR3 is 17 residues. Germline-derived CDR1 and CDR2 are LGHNA and YNFKEQ. CDR3 loop: CASCQNRGGVGTYEQYF. In DNA form, the CDR3 reads TGTGCCAGCTGCCAAAATCGAGGAGGTGTAGGGACCTACGAGCAGTACTTC.

Points on this clonotype: The conserved final phenylalanine or tryptophan is absent from the CDR3, which likely points to a read error. This rearrangement joins TRBV6-2 or TRBV6-3 to TRBJ2-2; 8 bases match TRBD1. The V gene's germline CDR1 is MNHEY and CDR2 SVGEGT. This CDR3 has 15 amino acids. Trimming cost V 7 bases and J 8 bases; bases outside gene matches: 12. The CDR3 DNA sequence: TGTGCCAGCAACGCAGGGGGCACGGAGACGGGGGAGCTGTTTGTT. Its protein product is CASNAGGTETGELFV.

The chain combines TRBV20-1 with TRBJ2-2, with D unresolved. This CDR3 region has 13 residues. Germline V gene data show CDR1 as DFQATT and CDR2 as SNEGSKA (reference sequence). V was trimmed by 4 bases and J by 4 bases, leaving 10 bases between them. The CDR3: CSAKISGTGELFF. The CDR3 DNA reads as TGCAGTGCTAAAATTTCGGGCACCGGGGAGCTGTTTTTT.

This clonotype was seen just once. At one end the junction does not follow the germline gene, possibly because of a read error. The V call is TRBV11-2, the J call TRBJ2-3; D is ambiguous. Germline V lookup: CDR1 SGHAT, CDR2 FQNNGV. The CDR3 has 13 amino acids. Written as DNA, the CDR3 is TGCGCCAGCAGCTTAGAACAAGGAGATACGCAGTATTTT. Amino acid sequence: CASSLEQGDTQYF. The complete variable domain, with remaining parts taken from reference TRBV11-2 and TRBJ2-3, reads EAGVAQSPRYKIIEKRQSVAFWCNPISGHATLYWYQQILGQGPKLLIQFQNNGVVDDSQLPKDRFSAERLKGVDSTLKIQPAKLEDSAVYLCASSLEQGDTQYFGPGTRLTVL.

On this clonotype: At one end the junction does not follow the germline gene, possibly because of a read error. V usage is TRBV28 and J usage is TRBJ1-4; D call uncertain. This CDR3 has 15 residues. Looked up from germline, CDR1 is MDHEN and CDR2 is SYDVKM. CDR3 DNA: TGTGCCAGCAGCCCCCGGGGAGGCCTTAGTGAAAAACTGTTATTT. It specifies CASSPRGGLSEKLLF.

To note about this clonotype: A much more abundant neighbour one base away suggests this may be a read error. The chain combines TRBV28 with TRBJ2-1, with D tentatively TRBD2 (5 bases). The CDR3 runs 15 residues. CDR1 MDHEN and CDR2 SYDVKM come from the germline V gene. The CDR3 bases are TGTACCAGCAGTCAAGCGGACCTCTCCTACAATGAGCAGTTCTTC. Translation gives CTSSQADLSYNEQFF.

The chain is built from TRBV2 and TRBJ2-3, with 8 bases that match TRBD2. CDR1 and CDR2 (germline): SNHLY, FYNNEI. The V gene end was trimmed by 6 bases and the J gene end by 4 bases; junction bases not matched to a gene: 6. The CDR3 runs to 14 residues. The CDR3 spells CASRPGLGADTQYF. Here the CDR3 DNA reads TGTGCCAGCAGACCGGGACTAGGAGCAGATACGCAGTATTTT.

As for this clonotype: A junction boundary mismatches the germline segment, possibly from a read error. The chain has TRBV11-2 and TRBJ2-3, with D unresolved. The germline CDR1 and CDR2 sequences are SGHAT and FQNNGV. CDR3 size: 13 residues. This chain's CDR3 is CASGLDKADTQYF. The DNA of the CDR3 is TGTGCCAGCGGCTTAGACAAGGCTGATACGCAGTATTTT.

This clonotype was detected only once. Relative to the germline gene, one junction end is altered; a read error may explain this. The CDR3 sequence: CASSLDPSMDTEAFF. DNA for the CDR3: TGTGCGAGCAGCTTAGATCCGAGCATGGACACTGAAGCTTTCTTT. This rearrangement joins TRBV11-2 to TRBJ1-1; D ambiguous. CDR3 size: 15 residues. Per the germline V gene, CDR1 is SGHAT and CDR2 is FQNNGV.

V gene TRBV7-3 combines with J gene TRBJ2-3; 7 bases agree with TRBD2. CDR1 SGHTA and CDR2 FQGTGA come from the germline V gene. The CDR3 sequence is 15 residues long. With 5 bases clipped from V and 0 bases from J, the junction kept 5 bases outside the gene matches. The CDR3 spells CASSITSESTDTQYF. The CDR3 DNA reads as TGTGCCAGCAGCATCACTAGCGAGAGCACAGATACGCAGTATTTT. The complete variable domain, with remaining parts taken from reference TRBV7-3 and TRBJ2-3, reads GAGVSQTPSNKVTEKGKYVELRCDPISGHTALYWYRQSLGQGPEFLIYFQGTGAADDSGLPNDRFFAVRPEGSVSTLKIQRTERGDSAVYLCASSITSESTDTQYFGPGTRLTVL.

This clonotype was counted ten times or more. The genes are TRBV12-3 or TRBV12-4 and TRBJ1-1, with D perhaps matching TRBD1 (5 bases). V shed 7 bases and J shed 4 bases, with 16 bases lying between them. The CDR3 has 14 residues. CDR3 residues: CASTRGSFGTEAFF. CDR3 DNA sequence: TGTGCCAGCACCCGGGGCTCATTCGGCACTGAAGCTTTCTTT.

V is TRBV11-2 and J is TRBJ2-1; 7 bases align to TRBD2. The CDR3 is made up of 16 amino acids. Germline-derived CDR1 and CDR2 are SGHAT and FQNNGV. V trimming: 8 bases; J trimming: 3 bases; junction bases outside the gene matches: 13. The CDR3 coding sequence is TGTGCCAGCGCCTTAGGTCTTCTAGCGGACTACAATGAGCAGTTCTTC. Its protein product is CASALGLLADYNEQFF.

Concerning this clonotype itself: Compared with germline, one end of the junction differs, possibly owing to a read error. V usage is TRBV11-2 and J usage is TRBJ1-2; D is ambiguous. CDR1 SGHAT and CDR2 FQNNGV come from the germline V gene. CDR3 length: 13 amino acids. In DNA, the CDR3 is TGTGGCAGCAGTTTAGATCGTACCCGAGGCTACACCTTC. The encoded protein is CGSSLDRTRGYTF.

This clonotype was recorded a few times. A much bigger clone sits one base away, suggesting this may be a read error. V and J are TRBV29-1 and TRBJ2-7, with 9 nucleotides matching TRBD1. CDR3 size: 12 residues. The junction had 8 bases not matched to a gene; V was cut back by 7 bases and J by 7 bases. The germline V gene encodes CDR1 SQVTM and CDR2 ANQGSEA. This chain's CDR3 is CSAGDRVLEQYF. Written as DNA, the CDR3 is TGCAGCGCTGGGGACAGGGTGTTAGAGCAGTACTTC.